Following are 25 T cell receptor beta chains from one sample sequenced in a study of OX40 agonist ivuxolimab in advanced cancers. Here immunoSEQ multiplex PCR was the method, and the copy in TCRdb shows in-frame clones only, minus some. This table holds some 80,000 clones, just under 85% found once. The sequencing here drew on CD4+ or CD8+ T cells sorted from blood, taken in a trial of the OX40 agonist ivuxolimab. The source of these receptors is an adult with an advanced solid tumor such as melanoma, head and neck, liver or kidney cancer.

J is TRBJ1-1 and V is TRBV28; D ambiguous. The CDR3 runs 16 residues. From germline, CDR1 is MDHEN and CDR2 SYDVKM. Trimming cost V 6 bases and J 2 bases, with 19 bases left between them. CDR3 nucleotides: TGTGCCAGCAGGTCCTCTATGGCCAGGAGAAACACTGAAGCTTTCTTT. Its translation: CASRSSMARRNTEAFF.

The CDR3 coding sequence is TGTGCCAGTAGTCGGGACAGGGAGTATCAGCCCCAGCATTTT. Protein: CASSRDREYQPQHF. This chain joins TRBV19 and TRBJ1-5, with TRBD1 matching over 9 bases. Germline-derived CDR1 and CDR2 are LNHDA and SQIVND (reference sequence). Germline trimming cut 5 bases from V and 5 bases from J; bases unmatched to any gene: 4. The CDR3 extends over 14 amino acids.

The chain links TRBV7-2 to TRBJ2-3; 11 bases line up with TRBD2. This CDR3 spans 19 amino acids. Losses at the gene ends were 1 base for V and 5 bases for J; bases not matched to a gene: 14. CDR1 is SGHTA, CDR2 FQGNSA, per germline. The CDR3 is CASSLDRPLAGGEGDTQYF. The CDR3 DNA reads as TGTGCCAGCAGCTTAGATCGACCCTTAGCGGGGGGGGAAGGAGATACGCAGTATTTT. Full variable domain (outside the CDR3, taken from reference TRBV7-2 and TRBJ2-3): GAGVSQSPSNKVTEKGKDVELRCDPISGHTALYWYRQSLGQGLEFLIYFQGNSAPDKSGLPSDRFSAERTGGSVSTLTIQRTQQEDSAVYLCASSLDRPLAGGEGDTQYFGPGTRLTVL.

V gene TRBV6-1 combines with J gene TRBJ2-2; TRBD1 matches at 10 bases. Germline CDR1 reads MNHNS; CDR2 reads SASEGT. The CDR3 is 18 amino acids. V shed 4 bases, J shed 1 base, and the junction held 9 bases outside the gene matches. The CDR3, as DNA: TGTGCCAGCAGTGCGGGACAGGGGACCTTCTGGAACACCGGGGAGCTGTTTTTT. This gives the protein CASSAGQGTFWNTGELFF.

The genes are TRBV30 and TRBJ1-5; 11 bases match TRBD1. The CDR3 has 13 amino acids. The germline V gene encodes CDR1 GTSNPN and CDR2 SVGIG (reference sequence). V shed 8 bases and J 7 bases; nucleotides not matched to a gene: 7. The CDR3 bases are TGTGCCGGGGGGGACAGGGGGAGGCAGCCCCAGCATTTT. Encoded protein: CAGGDRGRQPQHF.

The chain joins TRBV2 to TRBJ2-4; D unresolved. Germline CDR1 and CDR2: SNHLY and FYNNEI. The V end was cut by 5 bases, the J end by 0 bases, with 2 bases between. The CDR3 has 12 residues. The CDR3 DNA sequence: TGTGCCAGCAGTTTAGCCAAAAACATTCAGTACTTC. This translates into CASSLAKNIQYF.

This chain joins TRBV10-2 and TRBJ2-3, with TRBD2 as a possible D gene (7 bases). V was clipped by 6 bases and J by 2 bases, with 15 bases between them. CDR1 WSHSY and CDR2 SAAADI come from the germline V gene. The CDR3 has 15 residues. CDR3 sequence (DNA): TGCGCCAGCAGAGAGGGGGGGCTCCTCACAGATACGCAGTATTTT. It yields the protein CASREGGLLTDTQYF.

This clone was seen only a few times. This chain connects TRBV25-1 to TRBJ2-3; TRBD2 might be the D (6 bases). The V end was cut by 3 bases, the J end by 0 bases, with 10 bases between. CDR1 is MGHDK and CDR2 is SYGVNS in the germline V gene. CDR3 length equals 15 residues. As DNA, the CDR3 is TGTGCCAGCAGTGACGGGACTTATAGCACAGATACGCAGTATTTT. This translates into CASSDGTYSTDTQYF.

The genes are TRBV27 and TRBJ2-1, with 10 bases aligning to TRBD1. J lost 9 bases, V lost 0 bases, and 8 bases had no gene match. The CDR3 is 16 amino acids. CDR1 is MNHEY and CDR2 is SMNVEV in the germline V gene (reference sequence). In DNA, the CDR3 is TGTGCCAGCAGTTTATCGCTGGGACAGGGGTTTGCTGAGCAGTTCTTC. Its protein product is CASSLSLGQGFAEQFF.

This clone has only a few counts. The chain is built from TRBV2 and TRBJ1-1; TRBD1 might be the D (5 bases). The length of the CDR3 is 13 residues. V lost 8 bases and J 3 bases, leaving 13 bases between the germline ends. Germline CDR1 and CDR2: SNHLY and FYNNEI. The CDR3 loop reads CASRAGIDTEAFF. The CDR3 DNA reads as TGTGCCAGCCGAGCAGGGATAGACACTGAAGCTTTCTTT.

This clone was seen a single time. The rearrangement uses TRBV5-5 and TRBJ1-1; D ambiguous. The CDR3 runs 15 residues. Germline CDR1 reads SGHKS; CDR2 reads YYEKEE (reference sequence). Between the trimmed V and J ends, which lost 0 bases and 3 bases, there was a span of 12 bases. In DNA form, the CDR3 reads TGTGCCAGCAGCTTGGACGGGCGGGTTGACACTGAAGCTTTCTTT. Amino acids: CASSLDGRVDTEAFF.

V gene TRBV6-5 combines with J gene TRBJ2-7; TRBD1 matches 9 bases. CDR3 length equals 15 residues. V lost 7 bases to trimming and J lost 4 bases; unmatched junction nucleotides: 11. The germline gives CDR1 MNHEY, CDR2 SVGAGI. The CDR3 loop reads CASTYRGTGSYEQYF. The CDR3 DNA sequence: TGTGCCAGCACCTATAGGGGGACAGGGTCGTACGAGCAGTACTTC.

For this clone: The junction shows a germline mismatch at one end, possibly a read error. The V gene is TRBV7-2, the J gene TRBJ1-2, with D unclear. Germline V CDR1 and CDR2: SGHTA, FQGNSA. The CDR3 has 13 amino acids. The CDR3 DNA sequence: TGTGCCAGCAGCCCGCAAGCTAACCATGGCTACACCTTC. Protein: CASSPQANHGYTF.

The gene calls are TRBV7-2 and TRBJ2-5, with D possibly TRBD2 on 6 matching bases. Germline V CDR1 and CDR2: SGHTA, FQGNSA. The CDR3 loop spans 15 amino acids. The V end was cut by 5 bases, the J end by 5 bases, with 18 bases between. CDR3: CASSPIGGVLETQYF. CDR3 nucleotides: TGTGCCAGCAGCCCAATCGGCGGGGTGTTGGAGACCCAGTACTTC.

This chain links TRBV11-2 with TRBJ2-3; tentative D call: TRBD2 (6 bases). This CDR3 is 15 amino acids long. V was cut by 6 bases and J by 4 bases, with 17 bases left in between. The germline V gene encodes CDR1 SGHAT and CDR2 FQNNGV. The CDR3 sequence: CASSSDGREADTQYF. CDR3 bases: TGTGCCAGCAGTTCCGACGGCAGGGAGGCAGATACGCAGTATTTT.

Only a few counts were recorded for this clone. The V and J genes are TRBV27 and TRBJ2-1, with 7 bases matching TRBD2. V gave up 3 bases and J gave up 4 bases; unmatched junction bases: 0. Germline-derived CDR1 and CDR2 are MNHEY and SMNVEV (reference sequence). The length of the CDR3 is 13 residues. This CDR3 reads CASSLGGYNEQFF. The CDR3 bases are TGTGCCAGCAGTTTGGGGGGGTACAATGAGCAGTTCTTC.

The chain uses TRBV7-6 and TRBJ1-3; TRBD1 might be the D (5 bases). The CDR3 covers 14 residues. Germline assignment: CDR1 SGHVS and CDR2 FNYEAQ. V was trimmed by 1 base and J by 2 bases, leaving 6 bases between them. The CDR3 loop is CASSLGQTGNTIYF. In DNA, the CDR3 is TGTGCCAGCAGCTTAGGACAGACTGGAAACACCATATATTTT.

This rearrangement joins TRBV6-5 to TRBJ2-1; D possibly corresponds to TRBD2 (5 bases). Germline V lookup: CDR1 MNHEY, CDR2 SVGAGI. Deletions cut 6 bases from V and 8 bases from J, with 17 bases between. This CDR3 is 14 amino acids long. CDR3 loop: CASRRLLGADEQFF. CDR3 DNA: TGTGCCAGCAGACGTTTACTAGGCGCGGATGAGCAGTTCTTC.

V is TRBV27 and J is TRBJ1-3, with no clear D. CDR1 is MNHEY, CDR2 SMNVEV, per germline (reference sequence). The CDR3 is made up of 16 amino acids. The germline V and J ends were trimmed by 5 bases and 2 bases, with 16 bases remaining between them. The CDR3 spells CASSPRLIGTGNTIYF. Written as DNA, the CDR3 is TGTGCCAGCAGTCCCCGTTTGATAGGGACTGGAAACACCATATATTTT.

This chain links TRBV5-7 with TRBJ2-2; the match to TRBD2 covers 11 bases. TRBV5-7 is designated an ORF whose function remains uncertain. This CDR3 comprises 16 residues. Germline trimming cut 4 bases from V and 3 bases from J; bases unmatched to any gene: 5. The CDR3, as DNA: TGTGCCAGCAGCAAGTTAGCGGGGGGGGACACCGGGGAGCTGTTTTTT. It specifies CASSKLAGGDTGELFF.

The rearrangement links TRBV6-1 to TRBJ2-3; D tentatively reads TRBD1 or TRBD2 (6 bases each). Trimming removed 6 bases at V and 4 bases at J, with 17 bases between. Per germline, CDR1 MNHNS and CDR2 SASEGT. There are 15 residues in the CDR3. The CDR3 spells CASREGGGPPDTQYF. The CDR3 DNA follows: TGTGCCAGCAGAGAGGGGGGAGGCCCCCCAGATACGCAGTATTTT.

J is TRBJ1-4 and V is TRBV19; 7 nucleotides line up with TRBD1. J gave up 1 base and V 5 bases, and 4 bases lay outside the gene matches. Germline loops: CDR1 LNHDA, CDR2 SQIVND (reference sequence). The CDR3 is 15 residues long. The CDR3 DNA reads TGTGCCAGTAGTGCAAGACAGGGAACTAATGAAAAACTGTTTTTT. Translation gives CASSARQGTNEKLFF.

The rearrangement links TRBV4-1 to TRBJ2-5; 12 bases map to TRBD1. Germline V CDR1 and CDR2: MGHRA, YSYEKL. The CDR3 spans 15 residues. V was clipped by 4 bases and J by 4 bases; unmatched bases: 4. The CDR3 bases are TGCGCCAGCAGCCCCGGGACAGGGGGCAGAGAGACCCAGTACTTC. The encoded protein is CASSPGTGGRETQYF.

This clone was detected a few times. The rearrangement joins TRBV5-1 to TRBJ1-2; no definite D call. V was trimmed by 2 bases and J by 7 bases, leaving 12 bases between them. The germline V gene encodes CDR1 SGHRS and CDR2 YFSETQ. The CDR3 runs to 13 residues. The CDR3 protein is CASSLTVQSGYTF. DNA for the CDR3: TGCGCCAGCAGCTTAACAGTGCAATCTGGCTACACCTTC.

This chain connects TRBV18 to TRBJ2-3, with TRBD2 matching over 7 bases. Trimming at V came to 5 bases and at J to 2 bases, leaving 10 bases not matched to a gene. The CDR3 runs to 16 residues. Germline assignment: CDR1 KGHSH and CDR2 LQKENI. In DNA, the CDR3 is TGTGCCAGCTCAGCTCTCGGCGCGGGGGACACAGATACGCAGTATTTT. The encoded protein is CASSALGAGDTDTQYF.